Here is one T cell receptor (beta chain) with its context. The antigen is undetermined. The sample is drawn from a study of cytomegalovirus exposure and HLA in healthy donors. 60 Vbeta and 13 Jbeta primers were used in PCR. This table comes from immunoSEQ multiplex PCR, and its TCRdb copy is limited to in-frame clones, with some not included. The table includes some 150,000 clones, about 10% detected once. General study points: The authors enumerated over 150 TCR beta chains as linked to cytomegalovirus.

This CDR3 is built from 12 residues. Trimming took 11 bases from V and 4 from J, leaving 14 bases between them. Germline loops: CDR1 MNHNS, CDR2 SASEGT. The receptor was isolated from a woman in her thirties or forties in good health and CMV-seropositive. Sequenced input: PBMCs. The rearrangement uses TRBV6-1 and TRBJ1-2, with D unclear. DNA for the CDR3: TGTGCCGCAAAAATGGCCCCCTATGGCTACACCTTC. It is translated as CAAKMAPYGYTF.